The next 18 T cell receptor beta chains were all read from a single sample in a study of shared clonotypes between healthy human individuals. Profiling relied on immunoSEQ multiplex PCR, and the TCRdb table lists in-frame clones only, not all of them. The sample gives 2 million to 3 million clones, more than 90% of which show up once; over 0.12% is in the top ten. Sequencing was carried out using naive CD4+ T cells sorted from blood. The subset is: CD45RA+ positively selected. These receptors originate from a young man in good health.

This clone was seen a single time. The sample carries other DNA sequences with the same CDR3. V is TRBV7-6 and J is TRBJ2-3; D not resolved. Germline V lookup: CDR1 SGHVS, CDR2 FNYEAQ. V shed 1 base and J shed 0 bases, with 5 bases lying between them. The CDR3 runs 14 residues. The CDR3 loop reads CASSLDRSTDTQYF. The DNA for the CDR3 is TGTGCCAGCAGCTTAGATCGGAGCACAGATACGCAGTATTTT.

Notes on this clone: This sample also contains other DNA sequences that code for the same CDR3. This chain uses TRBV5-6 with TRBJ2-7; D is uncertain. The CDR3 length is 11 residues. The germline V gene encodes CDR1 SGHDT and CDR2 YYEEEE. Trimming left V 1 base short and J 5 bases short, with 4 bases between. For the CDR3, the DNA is TGTGCCAGCAGCTTGCGCGACGAGCAGTACTTC. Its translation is CASSLRDEQYF.

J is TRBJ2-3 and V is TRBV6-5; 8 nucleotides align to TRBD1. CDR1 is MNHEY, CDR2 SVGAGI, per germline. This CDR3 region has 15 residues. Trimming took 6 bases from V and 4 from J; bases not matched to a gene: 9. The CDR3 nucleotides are TGTGCCAGCAGCAACGGGGACAGGAGGCCAGATACGCAGTATTTT. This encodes CASSNGDRRPDTQYF.

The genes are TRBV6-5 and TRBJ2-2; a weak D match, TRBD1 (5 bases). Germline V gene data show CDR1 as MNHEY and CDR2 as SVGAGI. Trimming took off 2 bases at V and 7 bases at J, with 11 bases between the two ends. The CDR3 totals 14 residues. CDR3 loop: CASSYDSGFGELFF. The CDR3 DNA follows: TGTGCCAGCAGTTACGACTCAGGGTTCGGGGAGCTGTTTTTT.

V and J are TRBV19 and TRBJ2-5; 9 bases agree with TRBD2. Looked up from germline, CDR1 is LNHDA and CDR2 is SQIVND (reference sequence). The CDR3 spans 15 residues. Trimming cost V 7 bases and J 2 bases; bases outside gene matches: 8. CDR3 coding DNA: TGTGCCAGTAAAGGTAGCGGGAGAAGTCAAGAGACCCAGTACTTC. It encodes CASKGSGRSQETQYF.

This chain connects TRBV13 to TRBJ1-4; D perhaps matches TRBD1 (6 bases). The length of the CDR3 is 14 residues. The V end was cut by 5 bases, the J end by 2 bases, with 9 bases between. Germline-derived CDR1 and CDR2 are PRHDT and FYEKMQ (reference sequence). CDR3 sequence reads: CASSEGGTNEKLFF. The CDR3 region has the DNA TGTGCCAGCAGCGAAGGGGGGACTAATGAAAAACTGTTTTTT.

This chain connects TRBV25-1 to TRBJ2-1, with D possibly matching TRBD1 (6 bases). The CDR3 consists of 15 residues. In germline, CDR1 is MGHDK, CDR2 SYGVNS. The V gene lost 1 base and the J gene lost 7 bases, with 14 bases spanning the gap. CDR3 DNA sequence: TGTGCCAGCAGTGAATCAGGGACACACGTGAATGAGCAGTTCTTC. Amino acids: CASSESGTHVNEQFF.

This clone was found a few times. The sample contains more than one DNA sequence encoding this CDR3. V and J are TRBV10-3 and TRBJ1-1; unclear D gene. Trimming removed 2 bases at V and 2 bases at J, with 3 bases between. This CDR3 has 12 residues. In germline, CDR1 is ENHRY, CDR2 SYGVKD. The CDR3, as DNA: TGTGCCATCAGTGAGCCCAACACTGAAGCTTTCTTT. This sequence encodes CAISEPNTEAFF.

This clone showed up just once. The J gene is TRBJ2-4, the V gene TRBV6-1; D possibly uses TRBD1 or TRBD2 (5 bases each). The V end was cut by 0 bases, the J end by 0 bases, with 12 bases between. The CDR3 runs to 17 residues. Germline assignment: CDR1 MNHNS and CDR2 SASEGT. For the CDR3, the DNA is TGTGCCAGCAGTGAAGCGGGGACGGATCTAGCCAAAAACATTCAGTACTTC. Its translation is CASSEAGTDLAKNIQYF.

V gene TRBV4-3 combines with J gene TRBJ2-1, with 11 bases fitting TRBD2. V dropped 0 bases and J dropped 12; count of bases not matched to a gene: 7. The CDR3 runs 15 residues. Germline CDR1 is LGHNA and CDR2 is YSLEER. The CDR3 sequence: CASSQDFIGTSGQFF. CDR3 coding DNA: TGCGCCAGCAGCCAAGATTTCATCGGGACTAGCGGGCAGTTCTTC.

The CDR3 region has the DNA TGTGCCAGCACCCGATGGGACAGGGGAACTGGGGCCAACGTCCTGACTTTC. Its translation is CASTRWDRGTGANVLTF. This chain uses TRBV2 with TRBJ2-6, with TRBD1 identical over 10 bases. The junction had 8 bases not matched to a gene; V was cut back by 7 bases and J by 2 bases. Germline CDR1 and CDR2: SNHLY and FYNNEI. The CDR3 totals 17 residues.

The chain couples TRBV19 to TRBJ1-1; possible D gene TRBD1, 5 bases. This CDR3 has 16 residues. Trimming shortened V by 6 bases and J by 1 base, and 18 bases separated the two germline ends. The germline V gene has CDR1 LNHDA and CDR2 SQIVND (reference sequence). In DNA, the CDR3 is TGTGCCAGTAGCCTACGTGGACAATTCGGGAACACTGAAGCTTTCTTT. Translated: CASSLRGQFGNTEAFF.

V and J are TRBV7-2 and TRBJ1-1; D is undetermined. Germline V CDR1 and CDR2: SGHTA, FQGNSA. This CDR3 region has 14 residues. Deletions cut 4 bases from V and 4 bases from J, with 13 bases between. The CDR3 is CASSSTRGPTEAFF. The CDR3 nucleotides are TGTGCCAGCAGCTCGACTCGGGGTCCCACTGAAGCTTTCTTT.

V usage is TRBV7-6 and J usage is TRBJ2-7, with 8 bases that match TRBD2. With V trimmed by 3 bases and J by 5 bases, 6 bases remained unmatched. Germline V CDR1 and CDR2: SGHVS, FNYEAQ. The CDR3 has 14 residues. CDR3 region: CASSLGSGRNEQYF. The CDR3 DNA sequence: TGTGCCAGCAGCTTGGGAAGCGGGAGAAACGAGCAGTACTTC.

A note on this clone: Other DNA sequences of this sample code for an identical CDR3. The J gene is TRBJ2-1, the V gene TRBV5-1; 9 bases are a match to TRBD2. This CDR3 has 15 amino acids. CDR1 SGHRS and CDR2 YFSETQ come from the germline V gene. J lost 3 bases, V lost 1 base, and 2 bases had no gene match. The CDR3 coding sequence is TGCGCCAGCAGCTTGCTAGCGGGGAACTACAATGAGCAGTTCTTC. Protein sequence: CASSLLAGNYNEQFF.

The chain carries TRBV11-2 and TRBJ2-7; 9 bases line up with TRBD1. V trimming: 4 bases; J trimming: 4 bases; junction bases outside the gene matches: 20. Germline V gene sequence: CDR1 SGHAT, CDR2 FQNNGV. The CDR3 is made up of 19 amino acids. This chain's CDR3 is CASSYPGTGYSSGSYEQYF. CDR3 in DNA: TGTGCCAGCAGCTACCCGGGGACAGGGTACTCCAGTGGTTCTTACGAGCAGTACTTC.

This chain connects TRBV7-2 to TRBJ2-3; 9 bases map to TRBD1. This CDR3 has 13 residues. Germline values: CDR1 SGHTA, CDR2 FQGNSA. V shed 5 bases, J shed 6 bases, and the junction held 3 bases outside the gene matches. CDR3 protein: CASSRQGGDTQYF. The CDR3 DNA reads TGTGCCAGCAGCCGACAGGGGGGGGATACGCAGTATTTT.

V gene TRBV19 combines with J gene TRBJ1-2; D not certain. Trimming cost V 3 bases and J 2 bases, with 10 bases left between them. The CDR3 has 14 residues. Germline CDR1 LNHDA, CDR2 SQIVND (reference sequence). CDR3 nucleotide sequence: TGTGCCAGTAGTATCTCTCCAGAAAACTATGGCTACACCTTC. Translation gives CASSISPENYGYTF.